The 2 T cell receptor beta chains presented below share a single source sample, sequenced in a study of identical twins. TCRdb itself ran the 5' RACE reads through MiXCR, one entry per CDR3 protein. The table includes hundreds of thousands of distinct CDR3 sequences, 15% to 20% detected once. These data were also reused for a study on T cells expressing NK-cell markers.

Input material: PBMCs. All receptors derive from a young woman in good health.

This clonotype was counted between two and nine times. J is TRBJ2-5 and V is TRBV12-3 or TRBV12-4, with 8 bases identical to TRBD2. J gave up 6 bases and V 4 bases, and 10 bases lay outside the gene matches. The CDR3 has 15 residues. Written as DNA, the CDR3 is TGTGCCAGCAGTTCTCTTTCAAGCGGGGGTAAGACCCAGTACTTC. This sequence encodes CASSSLSSGGKTQYF.

This clonotype has just a few counts. This sequence joins TRBV12-3 or TRBV12-4 and TRBJ2-2; TRBD2 is a possible D gene (5 bases). Trimming took off 5 bases at V and 1 base at J, with 11 bases between the two ends. This CDR3 is built from 15 residues. The DNA for the CDR3 is TGTGCCAGCAGTCAAAGGACTCTGAACACCGGGGAGCTGTTTTTT. Its protein is CASSQRTLNTGELFF.